This entry is about one TCR beta chain. At one end, the junction sequence differs from germline, possibly due to a read error. These data belong to a study of cytotoxic CD8 clonotypes in ibrutinib-treated CLL. The table came from immunoSEQ multiplex PCR; TCRdb's copy has only in-frame clones and leaves some out. The sample includes 27,000 or so clones, 65% to 90% of them seen just once. Per germline, CDR1 SSHAT and CDR2 FNYEAQ (reference sequence). The CDR3 has 13 amino acids. The genes are TRBV7-7 and TRBJ1-1; 9 bases fit TRBD1. The sequence was obtained from a human donor with chronic lymphocytic leukemia. Material: PBMCs, obtained after 24 months of ibrutinib treatment. The chain's CDR3 is CASSLGTGTEAFF. CDR3 nucleotides: TGTGCTAGCAGCTTAGGGACAGGGACTGAAGCTTTCTTT.